The next 8 T cell receptor beta chains were all read from a single sample in a study of blood T cell repertoires in COVID-19. Here immunoSEQ multiplex PCR was the method, and the copy in TCRdb shows in-frame clones only, minus some. Of 200,000 or so clones listed, 86% are singletons. The sample was PBMCs or T cells enriched from blood (not recorded which). Receptors were obtained from a middle-aged woman with acute COVID-19.

The chain couples TRBV4-1 to TRBJ2-1; D might be TRBD1 (6 bases). The CDR3 is 13 amino acids. The V end was cut by 3 bases, the J end by 9 bases, with 12 bases between. Germline V lookup: CDR1 MGHRA, CDR2 YSYEKL. CDR3 nucleotides: TGCGCCAGCAGCCAGCCACAGGGACGTGAGCAGTTCTTC. Its protein product is CASSQPQGREQFF.

This chain joins TRBV4-3 and TRBJ2-7, with TRBD1 matching over 9 bases. The CDR3 is 19 amino acids. Germline V gene data show CDR1 as LGHNA and CDR2 as YSLEER. The trim removed 1 base at V and 1 base at J, leaving 14 bases unmatched. CDR3 sequence (DNA): TGCGCCAGCAGCCAAGGGAAAAAGGGGGGACAGGGCTTATCCTACGAGCAGTACTTC. It specifies CASSQGKKGGQGLSYEQYF.

The rearrangement links TRBV2 to TRBJ1-1; no definite D call. Deletions cut 6 bases from V and 3 bases from J, with 8 bases between. CDR1 SNHLY and CDR2 FYNNEI come from the germline V gene. This CDR3 spans 12 amino acids. The CDR3 region has the DNA TGTGCCAGCAGCGGGGTTTACACTGAAGCTTTCTTT. Its protein product is CASSGVYTEAFF.

The table lists this clone with a few counts. This chain links TRBV5-8 with TRBJ1-5; no firm D call. The ends were cut back, 4 bases at V and 7 bases at J, with 9 bases in the middle. This CDR3 spans 12 amino acids. Germline assignment: CDR1 SGHTS and CDR2 YDEGEE. The CDR3 sequence: CASSPHLQPQHF. The CDR3 DNA is TGTGCCAGCAGCCCCCATTTGCAGCCCCAGCATTTT.

The chain is built from TRBV7-3 and TRBJ2-5, with 8 bases identical to TRBD1. Germline V gene lookup returns CDR1 SGHTA and CDR2 FQGTGA. V shed 5 bases and J 2 bases; nucleotides not matched to a gene: 7. CDR3 length: 15 amino acids. DNA for the CDR3: TGTGCCAGCAGCCTGACAGGGGACCTACAAGAGACCCAGTACTTC. It codes for CASSLTGDLQETQYF.

The chain uses TRBV13 and TRBJ2-4; D gene ambiguous. V lost 5 bases to trimming and J lost 1 base, with 9 bases between them. Germline CDR1 is PRHDT and CDR2 is FYEKMQ (reference sequence). The length of the CDR3 is 14 residues. The CDR3 spells CASSPPLAKNIQYF. The DNA of the CDR3 is TGTGCCAGCAGCCCCCCCTTGGCCAAAAACATTCAGTACTTC.

This chain connects TRBV6-5 to TRBJ2-7; the match to TRBD1 covers 7 bases. After removal of 6 bases from V and 5 bases from J, the junction contained 10 bases not matched to a gene. The germline CDR1 and CDR2 sequences are MNHEY and SVGAGI. This CDR3 has 14 amino acids. The CDR3 region has the DNA TGTGCCAGCAGGAGAGACAGGGTGGACAACGAGCAGTACTTC. This gives the protein CASRRDRVDNEQYF.

Only a few counts were recorded for this clone. J is TRBJ1-2 and V is TRBV3-1 (or the pseudogene TRBV3-2), with 8 bases aligning to TRBD1. This CDR3 comprises 15 residues. J was trimmed by 6 bases and V by 10 bases; bases with no gene match: 16. Germline V gene lookup returns CDR1 LGHDT and CDR2 YNNKEL (reference sequence). This chain's CDR3 is CATSGDRGVPDGYTF. Here the CDR3 DNA reads TGTGCCACCAGTGGCGACAGGGGAGTACCCGATGGCTACACCTTC.